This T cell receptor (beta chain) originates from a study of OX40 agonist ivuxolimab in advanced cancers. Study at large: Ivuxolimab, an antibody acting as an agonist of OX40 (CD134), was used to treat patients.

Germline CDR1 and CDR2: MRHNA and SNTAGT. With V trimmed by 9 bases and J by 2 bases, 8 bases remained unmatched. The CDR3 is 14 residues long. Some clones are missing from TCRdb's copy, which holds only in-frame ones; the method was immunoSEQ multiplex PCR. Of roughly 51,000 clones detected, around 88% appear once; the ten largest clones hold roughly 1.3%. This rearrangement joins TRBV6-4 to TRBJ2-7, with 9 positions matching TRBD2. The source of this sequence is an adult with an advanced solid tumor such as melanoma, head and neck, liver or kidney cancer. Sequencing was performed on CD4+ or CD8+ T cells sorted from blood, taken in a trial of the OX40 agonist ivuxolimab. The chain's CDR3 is CASLWGGRAYEQYF. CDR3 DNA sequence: TGTGCCAGTCTATGGGGCGGGAGGGCCTACGAGCAGTACTTC.